Sequencing of this TCR beta chain was carried out in a study of OX40 agonist ivuxolimab in advanced cancers. Here immunoSEQ multiplex PCR was the method, and the copy in TCRdb shows in-frame clones only, minus some. The sample carries 70,000 to 80,000 clones, about nine tenths recorded once. On this clone: What it binds is not known.

This CDR3 has 14 amino acids. Germline CDR1 and CDR2: MDHEN and SYDVKM. Between the trimmed V and J ends, which lost 7 bases and 0 bases, there was a span of 12 bases. Findings of the study overall: Circulating CD4+ and CD8+ T cells showed clonal expansion by week 6 at 0.1 to 3.0 mg/kg. Also present in some nonresponders was a low level of normalized T-cell clonal expansion.

This chain links TRBV28 with TRBJ1-2; D ambiguous. The clonotype originates from an adult with an advanced solid tumor such as melanoma, head and neck, liver or kidney cancer. The input for sequencing was CD4+ or CD8+ T cells sorted from blood, taken in a trial of the OX40 agonist ivuxolimab. CDR3 sequence reads: CASTPAPTNYGYTF. CDR3 coding DNA: TGTGCCAGCACCCCGGCACCTACTAACTATGGCTACACCTTC.